Sequencing of this TCR beta chain was carried out in a study of CD8 T cells in ankylosing spondylitis. Broader study findings: There was reportedly significant enrichment of clones that were disease-linked in matched ankylosing spondylitis synovial fluid. In the blood and synovial fluid of reactive arthritis, some motif variants had been previously reported.

This clonotype was counted between two and nine times. Its target is not known. The authors made TCR beta libraries by quantitative 5'-RACE with molecular barcodes. MiXCR, run by TCRdb on the 5' RACE reads, gives a single entry per CDR3 protein. The table has 250,000 or so distinct CDR3 sequences, approximately 20% seen once. The CDR3 is 11 amino acids. Trimming removed 2 bases at V and 6 bases at J, with 6 bases between. The germline gives CDR1 SGHDT, CDR2 YYEEEE. The chain employs TRBV5-6 and TRBJ2-7; D gene uncertain. This TCR was sampled from a male donor with ankylosing spondylitis or in good health (not recorded which). Sequenced material: blood, either unsorted or a sorted T cell fraction (not recorded which). This CDR3 reads CASSLLAEQYF. Written as DNA, the CDR3 is TGTGCCAGCAGCTTATTAGCCGAGCAGTACTTC.